This TCR beta chain was profiled in a study of control samples from healthy donors and cancer patients. Clones were read by immunoSEQ multiplex PCR, and TCRdb kept only the in-frame ones, dropping some. The table shows 85,000 to 100,000 clones, with 82% occurring only once. This clone came up once. The sequenced sample consisted of blood. This TCR derives from a man aged 60-69 years in good health.

The CDR3 region has the DNA TGTGCCTGGAGTACCGGGAGTGCGAACACCGGGGAGCTGTTTTTT. This encodes CAWSTGSANTGELFF. The J gene is TRBJ2-2, the V gene TRBV30; tentatively, D is TRBD2 (6 bases). V lost 2 bases and J lost 0, with 10 bases in between. The CDR3 has 15 amino acids. Per germline, CDR1 GTSNPN and CDR2 SVGIG (reference sequence).